This TCR beta chain was identified during a study of T cells in Graves' hyperthyroidism and ophthalmopathy. Authors of the study amplified TCR beta CDR3 regions from RNA transcripts. TCR CDR3 regions were first amplified by RT-PCR with HTBI primers. TCRdb processed the multiplex PCR reads anew with MiXCR; each CDR3 protein has one entry. The sample gives fewer than 650,000 distinct CDR3 sequences, about 45% of which show up once; about two fifths is in the top ten. V dropped 5 bases and J dropped 11 bases, with 21 bases sitting between them. The V gene's germline CDR1 is SEHNR and CDR2 FQNEAQ (reference sequence). The CDR3 runs 14 residues. For this clonotype: What it recognizes is unknown.

Findings and limits, study-wide: Through a model of 13 V-J features, ophthalmopathy was separated from stable hyperthyroidism. Expanded thyroid clonotypes (above 0.001) were mostly also found in blood. Prediction of ophthalmopathy progression came a median around 7.1 months pre-onset.

Exclusions: uncontrolled infection, other autoimmune disease, pregnancy, lactation. The clonotype comes from an adult woman with Graves' disease, either hyperthyroidism or ophthalmopathy (not recorded which). This rearrangement joins TRBV7-9 to TRBJ1-1, with D perhaps matching TRBD1 (5 bases). Sequencing input: peripheral blood or thyroid tissue (not recorded which). This CDR3 reads CASSQGPGGRWAFF. The CDR3 nucleotides read TGTGCCAGCAGCCAGGGACCCGGGGGGAGATGGGCTTTCTTT.